This T cell receptor beta chain was found in a study of regulatory T cells in long-lasting Graves disease. In the study overall: Antithyroid drug use was under 3 months in newly diagnosed Graves' patients.

Noted time point: newly diagnosed GD, antithyroid drugs for less than 3 months. Isolated PBMC RNA provided the starting material for the TCR library. Overall study results and limits: When disease was persistent, TRBV28, TRBJ1-2 and TRBJ2-5 were the favored segments.

Arm-PCR of CDR3 regions with iRepertoire HTBI primers generated TCR beta libraries. One entry per CDR3 protein, called by TCRdb with MiXCR from the multiplex PCR reads. The table lists a few hundred thousand distinct CDR3 sequences, 12% of them singletons, with under 20% in the top ten. At least ten counts were recorded for this clonotype. Antigen: not known. Germline V gene data show CDR1 as MNHNS and CDR2 as SASEGT. Trimming left V 5 bases short and J 7 bases short, with 14 bases between. There are 13 residues in the CDR3. This sample was shared with a second study, whose subject was T cells in Graves' hyperthyroidism and ophthalmopathy. That report adds: Ophthalmopathy stood apart from stable hyperthyroidism in a 13 V-J model.

The sample was peripheral blood mononuclear cells (PBMCs), taken at new diagnosis, from a patient treated with antithyroid drugs. The V and J genes are TRBV6-1 and TRBJ2-5, with D tentatively TRBD1 or TRBD2 (5 bases each). This clonotype originated in a woman aged 18-35 years with Graves disease. CDR3 residues: CASSSLSGGTQYF. CDR3 nucleotides: TGTGCCAGCAGTAGCCTCTCTGGGGGGACCCAGTACTTC.